By sample fraction, the clone carrying this T cell receptor beta chain is large. The antigen remains unidentified. No patient escaped relapse after autologous stem cell transplantation, and brentuximab vedotin exposure varied. The data were obtained in a study of PD-1 blockade in classical Hodgkin lymphoma. Study results and caveats: Why repertoires differed is undefined; disease activity or prior therapy possibly contributed.

Measured with immunoSEQ multiplex PCR; TCRdb has only the in-frame clones, and not every one. The data contain about 11,000 clones, about 80% of them seen just once; the ten biggest clones take up 4.5% to 6.5%. Germline loops: CDR1 LNHNV, CDR2 YYDKDF (reference sequence). Trimming took off 1 base at V and 4 bases at J, with 10 bases between the two ends. The CDR3 runs to 14 residues. Specimen: peripheral blood mononuclear cells (PBMCs), collected before the second cycle of nivolumab. The rearrangement joins TRBV15 to TRBJ1-2; TRBD1 is a possible D gene (6 bases). This sequence originates from a human donor with classical Hodgkin lymphoma. In DNA, the CDR3 is TGTGCCACCAGCAGAGGGGGGGCAGGCTATGGCTACACCTTC. Translation: CATSRGGAGYGYTF.